The clone carrying this TCR beta chain has a count of ten or more. These data belong to a study of T cells in Graves' hyperthyroidism and ophthalmopathy. Each 10 ml fresh peripheral blood draw supplied the PBMCs. Amplification yielded TCR beta CDR3 regions, with RNA transcripts as the source. An initial round of RT-PCR targeting the TCR CDR3 relied on the HTBI primer set. One entry per CDR3 protein, called by TCRdb with MiXCR from the multiplex PCR reads. Altogether 93,000 or so distinct CDR3 sequences are present, roughly 47% being singletons, with the ten largest covering approximately 24%. The CDR3 has 11 residues. Per the germline V gene, CDR1 is MNHEY and CDR2 is SVGAGI. Trimming pared 5 bases from V and 10 bases from J, leaving 9 bases between.

Sequencing was done on a sample of blood. This receptor was taken from a man aged 35-49 years with Graves' hyperthyroidism. The rearrangement joins TRBV6-5 to TRBJ2-1; D gene ambiguous. The CDR3 coding sequence is TGTGCCAGCAGTAGCGCGAGGGAGCAGTTCTTC. It codes for CASSSAREQFF.